The clone carrying this T cell receptor (beta chain) was observed many times. Antigen unknown. Ophthalmopathy patients had moderate-to-severe active disease, CAS ≥3, NOSPECS ≥4, and disease duration under 3 months. These data are taken from a study of T cells in Graves' hyperthyroidism and ophthalmopathy. Study in general: Peripheral blood samples were taken at initial diagnosis, prior to any treatment.

The CDR3 extends over 13 amino acids. Trimming shortened V by 3 bases and J by 6 bases, and 15 bases separated the two germline ends. CDR1 and CDR2 from the germline V gene are SQVTM and ANQGSEA. The study, taken as a whole, reports: The blood repertoire included most of the expanded thyroid clonotypes above 0.001. Model predictions of ophthalmopathy came a median about 6.3 months before onset.

Amplified TCR beta CDR3 regions derived from RNA transcripts. TCR CDR3 underwent first-round RT-PCR with the HTBI primer set. TCRdb processed the multiplex PCR reads anew with MiXCR; each CDR3 protein has one entry. Seen here are approximately 520,000 distinct CDR3 sequences, around 22% observed once, and the top ten hold over 9%. This chain uses TRBV29-1 with TRBJ2-7; TRBD1 might be the D (7 bases). The sample was blood. This receptor was identified in a woman aged 25-40 years with Graves' ophthalmopathy. This CDR3 is CSVEEEGAFEQYF. CDR3 nucleotide sequence: TGCAGCGTTGAGGAGGAGGGGGCATTCGAGCAGTACTTC.